A single sample is the source of the 2 T cell receptor beta chains below, sequenced in a study of blood T cell repertoires in COVID-19. TCRdb's copy holds only in-frame clones and misses some; the assay was immunoSEQ multiplex PCR. The sample consists of some 150,000 clones, 85% to 90% of them appearing once. The sample was peripheral blood. Receptors were obtained from an older woman with acute or convalescent COVID-19.

The chain recombines TRBV10-3 with TRBJ1-1; D might be TRBD1 (5 bases). Per germline, CDR1 ENHRY and CDR2 SYGVKD. The CDR3 covers 15 residues. Trimming stripped 3 bases from V and 2 bases from J, with 13 bases between. The CDR3 spells CAISDRGQDNTEAFF. As DNA, the CDR3 is TGTGCCATCAGTGATCGTGGACAAGACAACACTGAAGCTTTCTTT.

CDR3 DNA: TGTGCCAGTAGTATGTCGTGGCAGGGGGCGAGTCAGCCCCAGCATTTT. This sequence encodes CASSMSWQGASQPQHF. The gene calls are TRBV19 and TRBJ1-5, with TRBD1 identical over 8 bases. From germline, CDR1 is LNHDA and CDR2 SQIVND (reference sequence). The length of the CDR3 is 16 residues. V lost 3 bases, J lost 6 bases, and 10 bases stayed unmatched.